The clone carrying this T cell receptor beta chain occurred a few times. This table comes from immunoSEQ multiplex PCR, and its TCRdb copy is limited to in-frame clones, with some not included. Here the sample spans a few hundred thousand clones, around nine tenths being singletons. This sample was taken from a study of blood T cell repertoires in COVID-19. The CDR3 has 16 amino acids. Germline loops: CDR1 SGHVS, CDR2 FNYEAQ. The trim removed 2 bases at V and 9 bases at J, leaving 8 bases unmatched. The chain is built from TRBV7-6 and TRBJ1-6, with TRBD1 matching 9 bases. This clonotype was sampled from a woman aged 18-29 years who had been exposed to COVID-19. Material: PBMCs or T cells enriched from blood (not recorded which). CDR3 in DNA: TGTGCCAGCAGCTTATTCCCGGGACAGGGAACTTCACCCCTCCACTTT. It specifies CASSLFPGQGTSPLHF.